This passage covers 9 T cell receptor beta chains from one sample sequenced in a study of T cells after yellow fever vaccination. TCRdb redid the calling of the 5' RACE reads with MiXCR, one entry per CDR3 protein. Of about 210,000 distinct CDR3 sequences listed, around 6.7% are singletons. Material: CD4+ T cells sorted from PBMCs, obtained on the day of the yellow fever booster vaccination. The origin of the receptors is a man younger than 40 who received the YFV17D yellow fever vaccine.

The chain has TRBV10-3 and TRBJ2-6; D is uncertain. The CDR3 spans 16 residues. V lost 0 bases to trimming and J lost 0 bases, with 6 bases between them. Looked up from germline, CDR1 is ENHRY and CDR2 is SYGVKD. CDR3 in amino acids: CAISESKYSGANVLTF. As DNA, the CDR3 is TGTGCCATCAGTGAGTCGAAGTACTCTGGGGCCAACGTCCTGACTTTC.

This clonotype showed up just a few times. The CDR3 DNA reads TGTGCCTGGAGTACCAACCAGGGTTACATTCAGTACTTC. Translated, it gives CAWSTNQGYIQYF. The chain combines TRBV30 with TRBJ2-4; D possibly corresponds to TRBD1 (5 bases). Germline V gives CDR1 GTSNPN, CDR2 SVGIG (reference sequence). The V end was cut by 2 bases, the J end by 8 bases, with 13 bases between. The CDR3 is made up of 13 amino acids.

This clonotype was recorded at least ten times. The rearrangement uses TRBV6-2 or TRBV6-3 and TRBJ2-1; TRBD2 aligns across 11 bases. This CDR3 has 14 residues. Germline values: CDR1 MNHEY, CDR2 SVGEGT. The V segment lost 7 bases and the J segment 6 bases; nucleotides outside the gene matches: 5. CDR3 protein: CASIVAGGRNEQFF. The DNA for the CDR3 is TGTGCCAGCATTGTAGCGGGAGGGCGCAATGAGCAGTTCTTC.

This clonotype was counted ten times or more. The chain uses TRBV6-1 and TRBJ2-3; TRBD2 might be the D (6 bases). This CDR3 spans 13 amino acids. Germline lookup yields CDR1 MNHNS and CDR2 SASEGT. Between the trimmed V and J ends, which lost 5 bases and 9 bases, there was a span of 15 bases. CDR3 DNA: TGTGCCAGCAGTCCGGGGGACTTCTTGACGCAGTATTTT. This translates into CASSPGDFLTQYF.

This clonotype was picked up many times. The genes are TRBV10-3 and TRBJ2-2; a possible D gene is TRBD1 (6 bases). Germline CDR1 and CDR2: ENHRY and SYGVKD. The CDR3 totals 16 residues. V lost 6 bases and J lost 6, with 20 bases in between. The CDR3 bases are TGTGCCATCAGAGGTTCCGGGACAATGAGCGCCGGGGAGCTGTTTTTT. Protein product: CAIRGSGTMSAGELFF.

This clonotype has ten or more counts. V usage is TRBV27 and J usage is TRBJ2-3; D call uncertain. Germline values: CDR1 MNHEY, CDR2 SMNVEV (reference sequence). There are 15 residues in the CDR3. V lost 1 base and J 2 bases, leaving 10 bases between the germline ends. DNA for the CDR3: TGTGCCAGCAGTTTATATTGGGTGGACACAGATACGCAGTATTTT. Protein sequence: CASSLYWVDTDTQYF.

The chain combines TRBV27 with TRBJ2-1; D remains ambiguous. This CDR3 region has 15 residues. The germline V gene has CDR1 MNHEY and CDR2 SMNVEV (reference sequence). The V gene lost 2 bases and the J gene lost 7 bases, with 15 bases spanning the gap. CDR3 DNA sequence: TGTGCCAGCAGTTTAACCCCACATGGAAGGAATGAGCAGTTCTTC. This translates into CASSLTPHGRNEQFF.

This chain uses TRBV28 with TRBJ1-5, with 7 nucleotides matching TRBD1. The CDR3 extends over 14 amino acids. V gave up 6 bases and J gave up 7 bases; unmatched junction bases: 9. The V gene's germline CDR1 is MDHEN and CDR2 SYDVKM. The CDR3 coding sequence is TGTGCCAGCAGAAGACAGGGTCGCGAACAGCCCCAGCATTTT. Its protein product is CASRRQGREQPQHF.

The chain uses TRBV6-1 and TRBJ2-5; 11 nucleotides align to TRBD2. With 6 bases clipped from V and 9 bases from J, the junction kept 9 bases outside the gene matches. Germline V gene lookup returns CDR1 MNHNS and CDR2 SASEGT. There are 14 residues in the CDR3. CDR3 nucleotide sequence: TGTGCCAGCAGCAGTACTAGCGGGAGTGTAGCCCAGTACTTC. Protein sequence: CASSSTSGSVAQYF.